This TCR beta chain was captured by sequencing in a study of OX40 agonist ivuxolimab in advanced cancers. Whole-study context: Males comprised about 78% of the group, whose mean age was approximately 60 years (range 23 to 79).

Trimming shortened V by 1 base and J by 2 bases, and 6 bases separated the two germline ends. The CDR3 spans 13 residues. CDR1 is SGHDT, CDR2 YYEEEE, per germline. Patients were excluded for autoimmune disease history or systemic immunosuppression. Method: immunoSEQ multiplex PCR; TCRdb's copy keeps in-frame clones and lacks some. The table shows about 98,000 clones, with around 85% occurring only once. A note on this clone: Its antigen remains unidentified.

General study points: Blood T cells, both CD4+ and CD8+, expanded clonally by week 6 at 0.1 to 3.0 mg/kg.

V and J are TRBV5-6 and TRBJ1-2; D unclear. The source is an adult with an advanced solid tumor such as melanoma, head and neck, liver or kidney cancer. The input for sequencing was CD4+ or CD8+ T cells sorted from blood, taken in a trial of the OX40 agonist ivuxolimab. CDR3 in DNA: TGTGCCAGCAGCTTGTACCGGAACTATGGCTACACCTTC. It specifies CASSLYRNYGYTF.